This TCR beta chain appears in the sequencing data of a study of shared clonotypes between healthy human individuals. Points from the study as a whole: Only blood was sampled, and tissue TCR repertoires likely differ from blood ones. Memory subsets had estimated richness that was generally smaller than that of naive subsets.

This CDR3 comprises 15 residues. CDR1 SQVTM and CDR2 ANQGSEA come from the germline V gene. V shed 4 bases and J 4 bases; nucleotides not matched to a gene: 2. Method: immunoSEQ multiplex PCR; TCRdb's copy keeps in-frame clones and lacks some. The data show over 2 million clones, with roughly 94% seen just once and about 1.1% held by the top ten. CD8 cells regarded as naive lacked CD45RO, were positively chosen for CCR7, and omitted terminally differentiated effector memory CD45RA+ cells. With respect to this clone: The antigen is not known. This specimen includes other DNA sequences encoding the same CDR3.

Sequenced input: naive CD8+ T cells sorted from blood. The J gene is TRBJ2-2, the V gene TRBV29-1; the match to TRBD2 covers 14 bases. The clonotype originates from a man aged 18 to 29 in good health. The CDR3 sequence is CSVAGTSGSTGELFF. CDR3 DNA: TGCAGCGTTGCAGGGACTAGCGGGAGCACCGGGGAGCTGTTTTTT.